This TCR beta chain was documented in a study of T cell repertoires in cytomegalovirus infection (dated by TCRdb to between 2018 and 2020). Looking at the study overall: Because public TCR beta signatures pointed to carriage of CMV infection together with the matching HLA type, the HLA type of each donor mattered for the analysis.

Results the study describes overall, beyond this receptor: In the ex vivo response, HLA-C-restricted CMV-specific TCR beta clonotypes were dominant, and in two of eight donors the single most frequent clonotype came from this HLA-C-restricted group. Cumulative frequency of public TCR beta family members discriminated carriers of CMV infection plus the relevant HLA type in this cohort and an independent approximately 350-donor cohort.

Trimming removed 2 bases from V and 4 bases from J, leaving 17 bases between the germline ends. The CDR3 spans 16 residues, from the cysteine through the phenylalanine. Only the CDR3 DNA stays, 48 bases, in frame from base 1. In the germline V gene, CDR1 corresponds to SGHAT and CDR2 to FQNNGV. The reads were generated on an Illumina HiSeq 1500. In TCRdb, the public reads were trimmed at Q25 with fastp and aligned with MiXCR, with productive beta chains retained. Every distinct CDR3 protein forms one entry, paired with its most common genes and DNA. The sample profile shows approximately 200,000 distinct CDR3 sequences; 25% to 30% of them were found once. The ten largest clonotypes hold approximately 31% of the sample. In the case of this clonotype: Its antigen specificity is not known. Base qualities are not provided; no much larger clone lies one nucleotide away.

The sequence was obtained from a human donor in good health (CMV status not recorded). Some clones in this sample may be carry-over from other donors' samples. The chain is assembled from TRBV11-2 and TRBJ1-1, with TRBD1 tentatively as D gene (5 bases match). Sequenced material: PBMCs. The DNA sequence is given as TGTGCCAGCAGCTTAAGTATTGGGGGAAGGCGCACTGAAGCTTTCTTT. Translated, this gives CASSLSIGGRRTEAFF.